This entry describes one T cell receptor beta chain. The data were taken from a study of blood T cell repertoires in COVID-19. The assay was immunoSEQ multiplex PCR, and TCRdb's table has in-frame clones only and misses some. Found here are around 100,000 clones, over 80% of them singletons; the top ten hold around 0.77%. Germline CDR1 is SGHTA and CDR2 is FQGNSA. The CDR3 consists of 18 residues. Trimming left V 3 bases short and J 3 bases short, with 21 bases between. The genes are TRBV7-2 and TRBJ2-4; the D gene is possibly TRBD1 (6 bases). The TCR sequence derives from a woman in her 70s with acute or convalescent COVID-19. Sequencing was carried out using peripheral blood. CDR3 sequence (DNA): TGTGCCAGCAGCTTGACCTCGGGAACTGGACAGAGCAAAAACATTCAGTACTTC. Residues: CASSLTSGTGQSKNIQYF.